A single sample is the source of the 7 T cell receptor beta chains below, sequenced in a study of Graves' ophthalmopathy and Graves' hyperthyroidism. Investigators amplified TCR beta CDR3 regions from RNA transcripts. First-round RT-PCR with HTBI primers preceded a second-round multiplex PCR. TCRdb re-derived calls from the multiplex PCR reads in MiXCR, one entry per CDR3 protein. The sample has about 700,000 distinct CDR3 sequences, about 44% seen once. Source material: peripheral blood. These receptors were taken from an adult man with Graves' ophthalmopathy.

V usage is TRBV10-3 and J usage is TRBJ2-7, with TRBD2 as a possible D gene (5 bases). The CDR3 loop spans 15 amino acids. V lost 1 base to trimming and J lost 0 bases, with 10 bases between them. Germline lookup yields CDR1 ENHRY and CDR2 SYGVKD. CDR3 region: CAISEFTGNSYEQYF. CDR3 DNA: TGTGCCATCAGTGAGTTTACGGGGAACTCCTACGAGCAGTACTTC.

This clonotype was detected a few times. The chain recombines TRBV7-9 with TRBJ2-2; no clear D gene. CDR1 SEHNR and CDR2 FQNEAQ come from the germline V gene (reference sequence). Trimming left V 8 bases short and J 4 bases short, with 2 bases between. This CDR3 is built from 10 residues. The CDR3 sequence is CASFTGELFF. The CDR3 nucleotides read TGTGCCAGCTTCACCGGGGAGCTGTTTTTT. The full variable domain, rest sourced from reference TRBV7-9 and TRBJ2-2, is DTGVSQNPRHKITKRGQNVTFRCDPISEHNRLYWYRQTLGQGPEFLTYFQNEAQLEKSRLLSDRFSAERPKGSFSTLEIQRTEQGDSAMYLCASFTGELFFGEGSRLTVL.

The chain joins TRBV9 to TRBJ2-5, with D maybe TRBD2 (6 bases). CDR1 is SGDLS, CDR2 YYNGEE, per germline. The CDR3 runs 14 residues. The germline V and J ends were trimmed by 3 bases and 3 bases, with 12 bases remaining between them. The CDR3: CASSGRENKETQYF. In DNA form, the CDR3 reads TGTGCCAGCAGCGGGAGGGAAAACAAAGAGACCCAGTACTTC.

CDR3 DNA sequence: TGTGCCAGCCAACTCCGGGACATGAGCTCCTACGAGCAGTACTTC. It encodes CASQLRDMSSYEQYF. V usage is TRBV19 and J usage is TRBJ2-7; D is perhaps TRBD1 (6 bases). The CDR3 spans 15 residues. V was clipped by 9 bases and J by 0 bases, with 18 bases between them. CDR1 is LNHDA, CDR2 SQIVND, per germline (reference sequence).

V gene TRBV2 combines with J gene TRBJ2-7; tentative D call: TRBD2 (6 bases). The CDR3 is 13 residues long. Germline values: CDR1 SNHLY, CDR2 FYNNEI. V lost 5 bases to trimming and J lost 6 bases, with 14 bases between them. The CDR3 sequence is CASSLWGVGEQYF. The CDR3, as DNA: TGTGCCAGCAGTTTATGGGGGGTTGGCGAGCAGTACTTC.

The chain combines TRBV19 with TRBJ1-6; no clear D gene. The V gene's germline CDR1 is LNHDA and CDR2 SQIVND (reference sequence). Trimming left V 3 bases short and J 10 bases short, with 16 bases between. The CDR3 spans 15 residues. The CDR3 here is CASSIGVREGSPLHF. DNA for the CDR3: TGTGCCAGTAGTATTGGAGTCCGGGAAGGGTCACCCCTCCACTTT.

The CDR3, as DNA: TGTGCCAGCAGCCCAGGACGAGACAATGAGCAGTTCTTC. Amino acids: CASSPGRDNEQFF. The rearrangement joins TRBV7-9 to TRBJ2-7; D call uncertain. The DNA end is more similar to TRBJ2-1, so the J call may be wrong. The CDR3 length is 13 residues. Germline CDR1 and CDR2: SEHNR and FQNEAQ (reference sequence).